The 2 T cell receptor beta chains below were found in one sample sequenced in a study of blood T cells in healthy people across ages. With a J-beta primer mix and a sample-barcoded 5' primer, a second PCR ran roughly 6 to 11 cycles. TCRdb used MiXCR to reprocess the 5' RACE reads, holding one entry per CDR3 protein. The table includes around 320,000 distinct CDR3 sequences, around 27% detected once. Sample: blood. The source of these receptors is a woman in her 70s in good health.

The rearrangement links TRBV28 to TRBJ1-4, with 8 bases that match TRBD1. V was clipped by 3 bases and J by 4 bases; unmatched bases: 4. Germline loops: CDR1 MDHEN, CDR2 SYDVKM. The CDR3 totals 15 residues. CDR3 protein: CASSFSGGVNEKLFF. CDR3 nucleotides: TGTGCCAGCAGTTTTTCAGGGGGCGTTAATGAAAAACTGTTTTTT.

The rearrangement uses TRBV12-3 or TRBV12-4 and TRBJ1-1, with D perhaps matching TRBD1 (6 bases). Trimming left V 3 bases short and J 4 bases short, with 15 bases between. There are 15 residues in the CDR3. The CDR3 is CASSLSGRGSTEAFF. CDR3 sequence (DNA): TGTGCCAGCAGTTTGAGCGGCAGGGGAAGCACTGAAGCTTTCTTT.